This TCR beta chain stems from a study of brain T cells in children with intractable seizures. Study conclusions and caveats: Pre-surgery blood may have been undersampled, hiding some clones.

Only cases whose brain tissue showed the highest T cell transcript signatures were sequenced. To note about this clone: Its target is not known.

Profiling relied on immunoSEQ multiplex PCR, and the TCRdb table lists in-frame clones only, not all of them. Of about 120,000 clones in the sample, 94% were seen once. Germline CDR1 is SGDLS and CDR2 is YYNGEE. The length of the CDR3 is 15 residues. V was trimmed by 1 base and J by 0 bases, leaving 10 bases between them. This clonotype was obtained from a boy under two years old with hemimegalencephaly and intractable seizures. Source: peripheral blood, taken at surgery. V gene TRBV9 combines with J gene TRBJ1-1, with D uncertain. The CDR3 reads CASSVTGIMNTEAFF. DNA for the CDR3: TGTGCCAGCAGCGTAACGGGGATCATGAACACTGAAGCTTTCTTT. Together with reference TRBV9 and TRBJ1-1, the CDR3 gives the full variable domain: DSGVTQTPKHLITATGQRVTLRCSPRSGDLSVYWYQQSLDQGLQFLIQYYNGEERAKGNILERFSAQQFPDLHSELNLSSLELGDSALYFCASSVTGIMNTEAFFGQGTRLTVV.